The next 2 T cell receptor beta chains were all read from a single sample in a study of blood T cell repertoires in COVID-19. Clones were read by immunoSEQ multiplex PCR, and TCRdb kept only the in-frame ones, dropping some. Among 75,000 to 100,000 clones listed, around nine tenths were seen once. Sequencing was done on a sample of peripheral blood. These receptor sequences come from a human donor in a cohort sampled during active COVID-19.

The rearrangement uses TRBV18 and TRBJ2-3; TRBD2 matches 15 bases. Trimming at V came to 0 bases and at J to 5 bases, leaving 6 bases not matched to a gene. The CDR3 has 18 residues. The germline CDR1 and CDR2 sequences are KGHSH and LQKENI. This chain's CDR3 is CASSPPKGLAGGRDTQYF. The CDR3 nucleotides are TGTGCCAGCTCACCACCCAAGGGACTAGCGGGAGGAAGAGATACGCAGTATTTT.

The chain recombines TRBV5-6 with TRBJ2-1; D is perhaps TRBD2 (5 bases). The CDR3 has 15 residues. Germline loops: CDR1 SGHDT, CDR2 YYEEEE. Trimming stripped 4 bases from V and 0 bases from J, with 11 bases between. The CDR3 loop is CASSPQRSSYNEQFF. CDR3 in DNA: TGTGCCAGCAGCCCACAGCGGAGCTCCTACAATGAGCAGTTCTTC.